This T cell receptor (beta chain) came from a study of blood T cell repertoires in COVID-19. Methods used by the authors: Reference gene primer amplification in the assay estimated nucleated cell counts. Data came from immunoSEQ multiplex PCR; TCRdb stores just in-frame clones and leaves some out. V and J calls and clone size are those listed in that table; D and trimming were worked out from the DNA. In the table there are under 150,000 clones, about 88% of which are singletons. This CDR3 spans 15 amino acids. V shed 8 bases and J 9 bases; nucleotides not matched to a gene: 14. The V gene's germline CDR1 is SGHTA and CDR2 FQGTGA.

Sequences were obtained from peripheral blood. The chain recombines TRBV7-3 with TRBJ2-1, with TRBD2 matching over 9 bases. This receptor was taken from a woman aged 70-85 years who had recovered from COVID-19. The CDR3 region has the DNA TGTGCCAGCTCCAAGGGAGTAGCGGGAGTATTTGAGCAGTTCTTC. This sequence encodes CASSKGVAGVFEQFF. Based on the CDR3 plus reference TRBV7-3 and TRBJ2-1, the full variable domain is GAGVSQTPSNKVTEKGKYVELRCDPISGHTALYWYRQSLGQGPEFLIYFQGTGAADDSGLPNDRFFAVRPEGSVSTLKIQRTERGDSAVYLCASSKGVAGVFEQFFGPGTRLTVL.